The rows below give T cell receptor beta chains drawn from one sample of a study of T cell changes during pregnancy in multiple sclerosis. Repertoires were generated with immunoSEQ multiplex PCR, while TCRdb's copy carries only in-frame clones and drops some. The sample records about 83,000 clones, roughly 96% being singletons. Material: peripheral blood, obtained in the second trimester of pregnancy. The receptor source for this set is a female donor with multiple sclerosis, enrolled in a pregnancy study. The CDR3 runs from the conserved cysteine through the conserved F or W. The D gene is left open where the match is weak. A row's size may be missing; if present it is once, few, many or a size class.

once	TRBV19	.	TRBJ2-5	CASSIPQGGGTQYF	TGTGCCAGTAGTATCCCCCAGGGAGGAGGGACCCAGTACTTC
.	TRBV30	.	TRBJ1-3	CAWSLSRELKTEYTIYF	TGTGCCTGGAGTTTATCCCGGGAGTTAAAGACCGAGTACACCATATATTTT
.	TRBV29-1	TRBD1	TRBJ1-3	CSVGQGGNTIYF	TGCAGCGTAGGACAGGGTGGAAACACCATATATTTT
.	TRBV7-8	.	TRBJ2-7	CASSEAVDSAYEQYF	TGTGCCAGCAGCGAAGCGGTGGACAGTGCCTACGAGCAGTACTTC
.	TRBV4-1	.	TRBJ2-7	CASSQVAGQNYEQYF	TGCGCCAGCAGCCAAGTTGCGGGACAGAACTACGAGCAGTACTTC
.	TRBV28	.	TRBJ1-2	CASSPPGAGIYGYTF	TGTGCCAGCAGTCCCCCTGGGGCAGGAATCTATGGCTACACCTTC
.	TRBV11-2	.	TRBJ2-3	CASSSIRADTQYF	TGTGCCAGCAGCTCAATCAGGGCAGATACGCAGTATTTT
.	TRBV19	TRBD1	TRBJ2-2	CASSSTRDRVTGELFF	TGTGCCAGTAGTTCCACCCGGGACAGGGTAACCGGGGAGCTGTTTTTT
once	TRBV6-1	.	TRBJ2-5	CASSESVWRRPQETQYF	TGTGCCAGCAGTGAATCCGTCTGGAGACGGCCCCAAGAGACCCAGTACTTC
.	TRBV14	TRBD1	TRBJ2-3	CASSQGQGARTDTQYF	TGTGCCAGCAGCCAAGGGCAGGGGGCACGAACAGATACGCAGTATTTT
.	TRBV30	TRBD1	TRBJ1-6	CAWRLQGAGSPLHF	TGTGCCTGGAGGTTACAGGGGGCGGGTTCACCCCTCCACTTT
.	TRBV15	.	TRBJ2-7	CATSRGGSSYEQYF	TGTGCCACCAGCAGAGGTGGCAGCTCCTACGAGCAGTACTTC
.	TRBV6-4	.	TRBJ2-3	CASSPGLVGTDTQYF	TGTGCCAGCAGCCCAGGGCTAGTCGGCACAGATACGCAGTATTTT
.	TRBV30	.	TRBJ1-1	CAWSVRGRSGNTEAFF	TGTGCCTGGAGTGTACGTGGCCGAAGTGGGAACACTGAAGCTTTCTTT
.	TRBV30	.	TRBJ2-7	CAWSIPNGVSYEQYF	TGTGCCTGGAGTATACCTAACGGGGTTTCCTACGAGCAGTACTTC
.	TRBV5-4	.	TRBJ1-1	CASSSAGPEAFF	TGTGCCAGCAGCTCTGCTGGGCCTGAAGCTTTCTTT
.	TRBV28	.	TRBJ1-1	CASSDNGVGAFF	TGTGCCAGCAGTGACAACGGGGTCGGAGCTTTCTTT
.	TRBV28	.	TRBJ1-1	CASSPGGANTEAFF	TGTGCCAGCAGTCCCGGGGGGGCGAACACTGAAGCTTTCTTT
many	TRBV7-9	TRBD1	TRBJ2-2	CASIQMTGGIGELFF	TGTGCCAGCATCCAGATGACAGGGGGCATCGGGGAGCTGTTTTTT
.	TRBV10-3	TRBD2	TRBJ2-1	CAISELAGGTNEQFF	TGTGCCATCAGTGAGCTAGCGGGAGGAACTAATGAGCAGTTCTTC
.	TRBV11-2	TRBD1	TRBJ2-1	CASSLNWDRSFGEQFF	TGTGCCAGCAGCTTAAACTGGGACAGGAGTTTCGGTGAGCAGTTCTTC
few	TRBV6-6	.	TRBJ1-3	CASRTGPSGNTIYF	TGTGCCAGCAGAACAGGGCCCTCTGGAAACACCATATATTTT
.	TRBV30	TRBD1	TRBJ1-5	CAWSRTGPNSNQPQHF	TGTGCCTGGAGTAGGACAGGGCCAAATAGCAATCAGCCCCAGCATTTT
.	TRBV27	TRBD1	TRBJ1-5	CASSGQDSNQPQHF	TGTGCCAGCAGTGGACAGGATAGCAATCAGCCCCAGCATTTT
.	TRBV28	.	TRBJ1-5	CASSSDLVTAGVDSNQPQHF	TGTGCCAGCAGTTCTGATTTGGTTACCGCCGGGGTAGATAGCAATCAGCCCCAGCATTTT
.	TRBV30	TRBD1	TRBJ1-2	CAWSDGQGHYGYTF	TGTGCCTGGAGTGACGGACAGGGGCACTATGGCTACACCTTC
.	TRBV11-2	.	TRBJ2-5	CASSLISGPETQYF	TGTGCCAGCAGCTTAATATCAGGCCCAGAGACCCAGTACTTC
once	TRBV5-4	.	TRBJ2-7	CASSLSWSGSYEQYF	TGTGCCAGCAGCTTGTCGTGGAGCGGCTCCTACGAGCAGTACTTC
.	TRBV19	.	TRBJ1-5	CASSPAGGNQPQHF	TGTGCCAGTAGCCCCGCAGGGGGCAATCAGCCCCAGCATTTT
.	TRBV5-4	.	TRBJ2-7	CASSLGILADEQYF	TGTGCCAGCAGCTTGGGGATCTTAGCGGACGAGCAGTACTTC
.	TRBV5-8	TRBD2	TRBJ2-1	CASSLGAGGAYNEQFF	TGTGCCAGCAGCTTAGGAGCGGGAGGGGCCTACAATGAGCAGTTCTTC
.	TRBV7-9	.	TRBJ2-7	CASSLVQGGTYEQYF	TGTGCCAGCAGCTTAGTCCAGGGGGGCACCTACGAGCAGTACTTC
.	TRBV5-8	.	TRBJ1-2	CASSLLLRRLDYGYTF	TGTGCCAGCAGCTTACTATTACGGCGACTTGACTATGGCTACACCTTC
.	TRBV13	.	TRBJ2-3	CASSRGTPGVDTQYF	TGTGCCAGCAGCCGTGGGACCCCGGGGGTAGATACGCAGTATTTT
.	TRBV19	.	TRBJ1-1	CAAQAGRGTEAFF	TGTGCCGCGCAGGCCGGGCGGGGGACTGAAGCTTTCTTT
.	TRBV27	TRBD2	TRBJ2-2	CASSYFGLAGGSGELFF	TGTGCCAGCAGTTATTTTGGACTAGCGGGAGGCAGCGGGGAGCTGTTTTTT
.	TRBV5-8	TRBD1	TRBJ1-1	CASSRGTGGWTEAFF	TGTGCCAGCAGCCGCGGGACAGGGGGCTGGACTGAAGCTTTCTTT
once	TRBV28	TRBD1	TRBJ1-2	CASSLRGTGVYNYGYTF	TGTGCCAGCAGTTTGCGCGGGACAGGGGTATATAACTATGGCTACACCTTC
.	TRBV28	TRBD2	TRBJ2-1	CASSFPRLAGGPGEQFF	TGTGCCAGCAGTTTTCCTAGACTAGCGGGAGGGCCGGGTGAGCAGTTCTTC
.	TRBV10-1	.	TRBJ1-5	CASSDTNQPQHF	TGCGCCAGTTCGGACACTAATCAGCCCCAGCATTTT
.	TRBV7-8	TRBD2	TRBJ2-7	CASRTPTSGSYEQYF	TGTGCCAGCAGAACCCCGACTAGCGGGTCTTACGAGCAGTACTTC
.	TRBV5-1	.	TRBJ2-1	CASSPRQGVGGGNEQFF	TGCGCCAGCAGCCCCCGACAGGGTGTGGGAGGCGGCAATGAGCAGTTCTTC
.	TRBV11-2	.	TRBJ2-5	CASSHAGASRYF	TGTGCCAGCAGCCACGCGGGTGCCTCCCGGTACTTC
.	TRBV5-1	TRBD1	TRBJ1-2	CASSPDTWTGRRQGYTF	TGCGCCAGCAGCCCGGATACCTGGACAGGTAGGCGTCAAGGCTACACCTTC
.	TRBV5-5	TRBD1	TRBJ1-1	CASSWTGTEAFF	TGTGCCAGCAGCTGGACAGGGACTGAAGCTTTCTTT